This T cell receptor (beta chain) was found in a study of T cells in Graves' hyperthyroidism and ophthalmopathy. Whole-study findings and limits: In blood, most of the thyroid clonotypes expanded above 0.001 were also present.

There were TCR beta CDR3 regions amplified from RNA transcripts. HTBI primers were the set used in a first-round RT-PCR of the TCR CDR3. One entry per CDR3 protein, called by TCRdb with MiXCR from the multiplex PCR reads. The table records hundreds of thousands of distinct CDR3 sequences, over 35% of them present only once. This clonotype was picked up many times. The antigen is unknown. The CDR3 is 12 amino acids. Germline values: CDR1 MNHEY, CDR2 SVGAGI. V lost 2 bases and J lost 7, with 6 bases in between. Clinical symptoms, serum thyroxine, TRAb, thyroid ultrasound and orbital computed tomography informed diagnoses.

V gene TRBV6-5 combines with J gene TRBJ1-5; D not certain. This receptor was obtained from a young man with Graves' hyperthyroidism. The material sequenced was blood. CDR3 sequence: CASSYLGQPQHF. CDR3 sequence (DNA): TGTGCCAGCAGTTACCTAGGCCAGCCCCAGCATTTT.